Listed below are T cell receptor beta chains from one sample, sequenced in a study of cytomegalovirus exposure and HLA in healthy donors. This table comes from immunoSEQ multiplex PCR, and its TCRdb copy is limited to in-frame clones, with some not included. Of 150,000 to 200,000 clones in the sample, under 80% were seen once. The sequenced sample consisted of PBMCs. The receptors come from a man between 40 and 49 years old in good health and CMV-seronegative. CDR3s include the opening cysteine and the closing phenylalanine or tryptophan. The D gene is left open where the match is weak. Part of the rows lack a size; the others show once, few, many or a class for expanded clones.

NA | TRBJ1-2 | TRBD1 | TRBV29-1 | CSVEDRSNYGYTF | TGCAGCGTTGAGGACAGGAGTAACTATGGCTACACCTTC
NA | TRBJ2-2 | NA | TRBV7-2 | CASSLRAWGDTGELFF | TGTGCCAGCAGCTTAAGGGCCTGGGGAGACACCGGGGAGCTGTTTTTT
few | TRBJ2-7 | TRBD2 | TRBV19 | CASSIGASGRAFYEQYF | TGTGCCAGTAGTATAGGGGCTAGCGGGAGGGCCTTCTACGAGCAGTACTTC
NA | TRBJ2-5 | TRBD2 | TRBV5-1 | CASSLESRRGVQETQYF | TGCGCCAGCAGCTTGGAGTCGCGGCGGGGGGTCCAAGAGACCCAGTACTTC
once | TRBJ2-7 | TRBD2 | TRBV6-5 | CGTQGAGDEQYF | TGTGGCACCCAGGGAGCGGGGGACGAGCAGTACTTC
few | TRBJ2-4 | NA | TRBV6-1 | CASSGQQGVKNIQYF | TGTGCCAGCAGCGGACAACAGGGAGTCAAAAACATTCAGTACTTC
NA | TRBJ2-1 | TRBD2 | TRBV19 | CASSPGLAGGPGYNEQFF | TGTGCCAGTAGTCCTGGACTAGCGGGGGGGCCGGGGTACAATGAGCAGTTCTTC
NA | TRBJ2-2 | TRBD1 | TRBV7-2 | CASSRAGTGQDGELFF | TGTGCCAGCAGCCGAGCCGGGACAGGGCAGGACGGGGAGCTGTTTTTT
NA | TRBJ1-6 | NA | TRBV27 | CASSYLRVGGSPLHF | TGTGCCAGCAGTTACCTCAGGGTGGGAGGGTCACCCCTCCACTTT
NA | TRBJ2-3 | TRBD1 | TRBV5-4 | CASSKRDRVGTDTQYF | TGTGCCAGCAGCAAAAGGGACAGGGTTGGGACAGATACGCAGTATTTT
NA | TRBJ2-4 | NA | TRBV5-1 | CASSLEGGSAKNIQYF | TGCGCCAGCAGCTTGGAGGGGGGGTCGGCCAAAAACATTCAGTACTTC
NA | TRBJ1-2 | NA | TRBV6-5 | CASSYDSGYGYTF | TGTGCCAGCAGTTACGACTCGGGCTATGGCTACACCTTC
NA | TRBJ1-1 | NA | TRBV12-2 | CARRGRATEAFF | TGTGCAAGAAGGGGAAGGGCCACTGAAGCTTTCTTT
NA | TRBJ2-3 | TRBD2 | TRBV28 | CASSFFLAGVNTQYF | TGTGCCAGCAGTTTCTTCCTAGCGGGGGTTAATACGCAGTATTTT
once | TRBJ2-7 | TRBD2 | TRBV27 | CASSISGESSYEQYF | TGTGCCAGCAGTATTAGCGGGGAAAGCTCCTACGAGCAGTACTTC
once | TRBJ2-7 | NA | TRBV2 | CASSEQQQGNEQYF | TGTGCCAGCAGTGAACAACAACAGGGAAACGAGCAGTACTTC
NA | TRBJ2-3 | NA | TRBV21-1 | CASRNRVRRTDTQYF | TGTGCCAGCAGAAACAGGGTCCGACGCACAGATACGCAGTATTTT
NA | TRBJ2-3 | TRBD2 | TRBV7-2 | CASSIGLALGTDTQYF | TGTGCCAGCAGCATAGGACTAGCCCTAGGCACAGATACGCAGTATTTT
NA | TRBJ2-3 | TRBD2 | TRBV4-1 | CASSQVPSGGTSTDTQYF | TGCGCCAGCAGCCAAGTACCTAGCGGGGGGACTAGCACAGATACGCAGTATTTT
NA | TRBJ1-1 | NA | TRBV6-4 | CASSDSGGNTEAFF | TGTGCCAGCAGTGACTCGGGGGGGAACACTGAAGCTTTCTTT
NA | TRBJ1-1 | NA | TRBV4-1 | CASSQAITPGAFF | TGCGCCAGCAGCCAAGCGATCACTCCAGGGGCTTTCTTT
NA | TRBJ1-2 | TRBD1 | TRBV30 | CAWSGEQGARGYTF | TGTGCCTGGAGTGGGGAGCAGGGGGCTAGGGGCTACACCTTC